The rows below give T cell receptor beta chains drawn from one sample of a study of cytomegalovirus exposure and HLA in healthy donors. The method was immunoSEQ multiplex PCR; TCRdb's version includes in-frame clones alone and lacks a portion of them. The repertoire holds some 110,000 clones, around 73% seen once, with approximately 4.3% in the top ten. Sequencing input: PBMCs. The origin of the receptors is a man in his sixties in good health and CMV-seropositive. CDR3s include the opening cysteine and the closing phenylalanine or tryptophan. D genes are given only for firm matches. Size is stated for part of the rows, as once, few or many counts, or as a class when the clone is expanded.

>TRBJ1-2|TRBV10-3|.|.|14
TGTGCCATCAGATTGAACAGGGAAGATAGGGTTGACACCTTC
CAIRLNREDRVDTF
>TRBJ2-7|TRBV28|few|.|14
TGTGCCAGTCTCAAGGGGGGGTCCCTACGCGAGCAGTACTTC
CASLKGGSLREQYF
>TRBJ1-6|TRBV19|once|.|15
TGTGCCAGTAGTATCGCTACGGGTCTCAACTCACCCCTCCACTTT
CASSIATGLNSPLHF
>TRBJ2-1|TRBV7-9|once|TRBD2|14
TGTGCCAGCAGCTTGGGACTAGCGCTCAATGAGCAGTTCTTC
CASSLGLALNEQFF
>TRBJ1-1|TRBV7-9|.|.|12
TGTTCCAGCAGCTTCAGGAACACTGAAGCTTTCTTT
CSSSFRNTEAFF
>TRBJ2-2|TRBV30|.|TRBD2|16
TGTGCCTGGACGAACCCCGGGACTAGTTCGTCCGGGGAGCTGTTTTTT
CAWTNPGTSSSGELFF
>TRBJ1-6|TRBV2|.|TRBD1|14
TGTGCCAGCAGTATCGACAGGGTTCTTTCACCCCTCCACTTT
CASSIDRVLSPLHF
>TRBJ2-3|TRBV6-4|.|TRBD2|14
TGTGCCAGCAGTGAGCGGGGGAGCACAGATACGCAGTATTTT
CASSERGSTDTQYF
>TRBJ1-1|TRBV28|.|.|11
TGTGCCAGCAGTTTGTACAGTGAAGCTTTCTTT
CASSLYSEAFF
>TRBJ2-2|TRBV18|.|TRBD1|16
TGTGCCAGCTCACAAGACAGGGAACGGAGCACCGGGGAGCTGTTTTTT
CASSQDRERSTGELFF
>TRBJ2-7|TRBV9|.|.|15
TGTGCCAGCAGCGTAGCTGCAGGGAGGACCGGCGAGCAGTACTTC
CASSVAAGRTGEQYF
>TRBJ1-1|TRBV30|.|TRBD1|13
TGTGCCTGGAGTTCGGGACAGGGGGCTGGAGCTTTCTTT
CAWSSGQGAGAFF
>TRBJ1-1|TRBV5-1|.|.|14
TGCGCCAGCCAGACAGTAGGCCGCAACACTGAAGCTTTCTTT
CASQTVGRNTEAFF
>TRBJ2-2|TRBV28|few|.|13
TGTGCCAGCAGGACAGAGAACACCGGGGAGCTGTTTTTT
CASRTENTGELFF
>TRBJ2-3|TRBV12-5|.|TRBD2|15
TGTGCTAGTGGCCCCGGGACTAGCCAGGTAGATACGCAGTATTTT
CASGPGTSQVDTQYF
>TRBJ1-4|TRBV25-1|.|.|16
TGTGCCAGCAGTGAATTTGAGGAGGCAACTAATGAAAAACTGTTTTTT
CASSEFEEATNEKLFF
>TRBJ1-2|TRBV30|.|.|13
TGTGCCTGGAGCGCGAGACTCGGTGGGGGCTACACCTTC
CAWSARLGGGYTF
>TRBJ1-1|TRBV6-1|.|.|13
TGTGCCAGCAGTGCCGGGTCGAACACTGAAGCTTTCTTT
CASSAGSNTEAFF
>TRBJ1-1|TRBV7-3|.|.|13
TGTGCCAGCAGCGGGTCCTTCGGGGATAGAGCTTTCTTT
CASSGSFGDRAFF
>TRBJ2-7|TRBV30|.|.|18
TGTGCCTGGAGTGCCCCCTCCTCGTCTCAGTTGGAGGGCTACGAGCAGTACTTC
CAWSAPSSSQLEGYEQYF
>TRBJ2-7|TRBV6-5|.|.|15
TGTGCCAGCAGTTACTCAGGGACATTAGGGTACGAGCAGTACTTC
CASSYSGTLGYEQYF
>TRBJ1-5|TRBV5-5|.|.|18
TGTGCCAGCAGCTTTACGGCACAGACGGTCTATAGCAATCAGCCCCAGCATTTT
CASSFTAQTVYSNQPQHF
>TRBJ2-7|TRBV30|.|.|15
TGTGCCTGGAGTGTAGGCCCCCGCAGGTCCTACGAGCAGTACTTC
CAWSVGPRRSYEQYF
>TRBJ2-7|TRBV7-3|.|TRBD1|14
TGTGCCAGCAGCCCGTGGGGACAGGGTGGCGAGCAGTACTTC
CASSPWGQGGEQYF
>TRBJ1-5|TRBV19|.|.|14
TGTGCCAGTAGTATAGGAGAGGGCAATCAGCCCCAGCATTTT
CASSIGEGNQPQHF
>TRBJ2-5|TRBV6-1|.|.|15
TGTGCCAGCAGTGAAGCTCGGGGGATCGGAGAGACCCAGTACTTC
CASSEARGIGETQYF
>TRBJ1-3|TRBV28|.|.|16
TGTGCCAGCAGTTTATGGGCCCGGGGGGGTGGAAACACCATATATTTT
CASSLWARGGGNTIYF
>TRBJ2-2|TRBV15|.|.|16
TGTGCCACCAGCAGAGTGGGCGGAGGGTACACCGGGGAGCTGTTTTTT
CATSRVGGGYTGELFF
>TRBJ1-2|TRBV6-5|.|TRBD1|14
TGTGCCAGCAGTCTCACAGGGGTAGGCTATGGCTACACCTTC
CASSLTGVGYGYTF
>TRBJ2-5|TRBV19|.|TRBD1|17
TGTGCCAGTAGTGTGAGACAGGGAATAGGATGGCAAGAGACCCAGTACTTC
CASSVRQGIGWQETQYF
>TRBJ2-5|TRBV27|.|.|15
TGTGCCAGCAGTTCAAGCTGGACAGCACAAGAGACCCAGTACTTC
CASSSSWTAQETQYF
>TRBJ1-1|TRBV28|few|TRBD1|15
TGTGCCAGCAGCAATTACGGGACAGCGAACACTGAAGCTTTCTTT
CASSNYGTANTEAFF
>TRBJ2-3|TRBV6-5|.|TRBD2|14
TGTGCCAGCAGCGATAGCGGGGGGGCAGATACGCAGTATTTT
CASSDSGGADTQYF
>TRBJ1-1|TRBV9|.|TRBD1|15
TGTGCCAGCAGCATCGCCGGGACAGGAGCTACTGAAGCTTTCTTT
CASSIAGTGATEAFF
>TRBJ1-5|TRBV9|.|TRBD1|21
TGTGCCAGCAGCGTAGAAGGGTTTAAAGGGGGCGCACATTTTGGCAATCAGCCCCAGCATTTT
CASSVEGFKGGAHFGNQPQHF
>TRBJ1-2|TRBV5-1|.|.|14
TGCGCCAGCAGCTTGATGGACGGGGAGGGAGGCTACACCTTC
CASSLMDGEGGYTF
>TRBJ1-1|TRBV2|.|TRBD1|14
TGTGCCAGCAGTTTTCAGACAGGGGGAACTGAAGCTTTCTTT
CASSFQTGGTEAFF
>TRBJ2-5|TRBV4-1|few|TRBD2|16
TGCGCCAGCAGCCAATCGCTAGCGGGGGGGCGGGAGACCCAGTACTTC
CASSQSLAGGRETQYF
>TRBJ2-3|TRBV6-1|.|.|13
TGTGCCAGCAGTGACAGGGGGAGGGATACGCAGTATTTT
CASSDRGRDTQYF
>TRBJ1-1|TRBV5-4|.|.|15
TGTGCCAGCAGCGTCAGTGGGAGGGTGAACACTGAAGCTTTCTTT
CASSVSGRVNTEAFF
>TRBJ1-1|TRBV5-1|.|.|14
TGCGCCAGCAGCTTCGCCGGGGGGGGCCCTGAAGCTTTCTTT
CASSFAGGGPEAFF
>TRBJ2-7|TRBV30|.|TRBD1|13
TGTGCCTGGATGAACAGGGGAATCTACGAGCAGTACTTC
CAWMNRGIYEQYF
>TRBJ2-5|TRBV5-4|.|TRBD2|14
TGTGCCAGCAGCCCGACGCGGGGGGCTGAGACCCAGTACTTC
CASSPTRGAETQYF
>TRBJ2-5|TRBV18|few|.|12
TGTGCCAGCTCACCCTTCGAAGAGACCCAGTACTTC
CASSPFEETQYF
>TRBJ2-7|TRBV29-1|.|TRBD1|13
TGCAGCGTCGGGACAGGGGGCGAAGACGAGCAGTACTTC
CSVGTGGEDEQYF
>TRBJ1-1|TRBV5-1|few|TRBD1|14
TGCGCCAGCAGCTCGGGACAGTTTCACACTGAAGCTTTCTTT
CASSSGQFHTEAFF
>TRBJ2-4|TRBV5-1|.|TRBD1|14
TGCGCCAGCAGCCCAGTCAACAGGGGAAACATTCAGTACTTC
CASSPVNRGNIQYF
>TRBJ2-2|TRBV7-8|.|TRBD2|15
TGTGCCAGCAGTCTACTAGCGGGGGACACCGGGGAGCTGTTTTTT
CASSLLAGDTGELFF